This T cell receptor beta chain derives from a study of T-cell reconstitution after alpha-beta-depleted transplantation in children. General observations from the study: Diversity of TCRbeta at day 60 was high in some patients, arising from surviving recipient T cells and thymic progenitors. Counts and diversity of T cells one year after transplant came mostly from newly produced T cells.

A word on this clonotype: Antigen: not known.

The germline gives CDR1 MGHDK, CDR2 SYGVNS. Trimming removed 5 bases from V and 5 bases from J; junction bases left unmatched: 3. The CDR3 runs 14 residues. Preparing the TCRbeta library involved the use of unique molecular identifiers. One entry per CDR3 protein results from TCRdb running MiXCR on the PCR reads. The sample lists about 830,000 distinct CDR3 sequences; 15% to 20% were seen once. The chain uses TRBV25-1 and TRBJ2-2; 9 nucleotides line up with TRBD1. The sequence was collected from a male patient between 10 and 17 years old who had a stem cell transplant for acute lymphoblastic leukemia, so the T cells may come from the graft donor. The material was PBMCs, mostly from graft donor cells, obtained 360 days after TCRalphabeta/CD19-depleted stem cell transplant. The CDR3 DNA reads TGTGCCAGCAGTTGGACAGGGGAGACCGGGGAGCTGTTTTTT. It yields the protein CASSWTGETGELFF.